Given below is one T cell receptor beta chain in context. No antigen is known for it. The record originates from a study of long-term antiretroviral therapy in people with HIV. Study findings and constraints: The range of CDR3 lengths in HIV repertoires proved narrower than that found in controls. Subsequent to ART, diversity was augmented yet persisted below that of transplant donor controls. Clonal expansions arising prior to ART prevailed in the repertoire at every time point.

V lost 3 bases and J lost 5, with 10 bases in between. CDR1 is SGHRS and CDR2 is YFSETQ in the germline V gene. The CDR3 consists of 13 residues. Version v3.0 of the immunoSEQ assay was performed at survey level. Each sample aimed for roughly 40,000-55,000 sequenced T-cell genomes. TCRdb's copy holds only in-frame clones and misses some; the assay was immunoSEQ multiplex PCR. The sample has some 29,000 clones, about 97% seen once. The source material was unsorted PBMCs, sampled 7.6 years after starting antiretroviral therapy. The receptor comes from a man younger than 45 with HIV. V and J are TRBV5-1 and TRBJ2-3, with D possibly matching TRBD1 (5 bases). CDR3 nucleotide sequence: TGCGCCAGCAGCTCCCCAGGGTTAGATACGCAGTATTTT. It encodes CASSSPGLDTQYF.